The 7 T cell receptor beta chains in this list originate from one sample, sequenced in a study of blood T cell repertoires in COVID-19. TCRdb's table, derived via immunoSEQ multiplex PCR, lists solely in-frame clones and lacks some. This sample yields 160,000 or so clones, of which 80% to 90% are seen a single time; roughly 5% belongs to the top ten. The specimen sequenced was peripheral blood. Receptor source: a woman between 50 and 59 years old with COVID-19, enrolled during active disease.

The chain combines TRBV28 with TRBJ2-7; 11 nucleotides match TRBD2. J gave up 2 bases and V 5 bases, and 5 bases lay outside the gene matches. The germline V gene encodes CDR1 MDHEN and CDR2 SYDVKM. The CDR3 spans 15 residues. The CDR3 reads CASSTRLAGTYEQYF. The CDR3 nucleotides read TGTGCCAGCAGTACGCGACTAGCGGGAACCTACGAGCAGTACTTC.

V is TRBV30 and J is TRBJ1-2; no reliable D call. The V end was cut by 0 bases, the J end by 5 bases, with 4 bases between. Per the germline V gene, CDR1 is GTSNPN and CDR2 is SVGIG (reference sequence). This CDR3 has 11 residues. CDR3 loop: CAWSVRYGYTF. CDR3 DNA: TGTGCCTGGAGTGTACGGTATGGCTACACCTTC.

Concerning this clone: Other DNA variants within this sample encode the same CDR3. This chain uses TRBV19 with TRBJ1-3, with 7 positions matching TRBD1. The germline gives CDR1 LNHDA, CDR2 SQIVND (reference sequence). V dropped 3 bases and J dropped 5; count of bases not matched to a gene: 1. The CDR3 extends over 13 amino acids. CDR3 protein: CASSMGQRNTIYF. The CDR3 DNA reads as TGTGCCAGTAGTATGGGACAGAGAAACACCATATATTTT.

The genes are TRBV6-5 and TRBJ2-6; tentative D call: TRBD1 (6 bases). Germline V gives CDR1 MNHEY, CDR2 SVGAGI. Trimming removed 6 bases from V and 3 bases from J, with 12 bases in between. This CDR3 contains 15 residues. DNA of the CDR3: TGTGCCAGCAGCTTGCAGGGGTATGGGGCCAACGTCCTGACTTTC. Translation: CASSLQGYGANVLTF.

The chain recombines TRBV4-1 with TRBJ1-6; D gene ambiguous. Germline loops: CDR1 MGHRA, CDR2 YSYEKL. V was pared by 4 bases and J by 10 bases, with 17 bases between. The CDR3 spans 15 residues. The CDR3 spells CASSPVGGPNSPLHF. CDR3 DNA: TGCGCCAGCAGCCCTGTAGGAGGGCCGAACTCACCCCTCCACTTT.

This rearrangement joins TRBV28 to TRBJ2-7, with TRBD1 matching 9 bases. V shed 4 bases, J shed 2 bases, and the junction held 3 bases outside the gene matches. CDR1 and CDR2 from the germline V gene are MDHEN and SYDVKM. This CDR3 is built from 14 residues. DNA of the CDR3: TGTGCCAGCAGTTACAGGGGGCCAACCTACGAGCAGTACTTC. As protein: CASSYRGPTYEQYF.

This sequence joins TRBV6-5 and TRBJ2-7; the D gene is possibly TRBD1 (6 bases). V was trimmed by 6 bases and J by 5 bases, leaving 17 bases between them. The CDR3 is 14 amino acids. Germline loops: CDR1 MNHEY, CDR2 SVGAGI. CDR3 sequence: CASSVQGNLDEQYF. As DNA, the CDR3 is TGTGCCAGCAGCGTACAGGGTAATTTAGACGAGCAGTACTTC.